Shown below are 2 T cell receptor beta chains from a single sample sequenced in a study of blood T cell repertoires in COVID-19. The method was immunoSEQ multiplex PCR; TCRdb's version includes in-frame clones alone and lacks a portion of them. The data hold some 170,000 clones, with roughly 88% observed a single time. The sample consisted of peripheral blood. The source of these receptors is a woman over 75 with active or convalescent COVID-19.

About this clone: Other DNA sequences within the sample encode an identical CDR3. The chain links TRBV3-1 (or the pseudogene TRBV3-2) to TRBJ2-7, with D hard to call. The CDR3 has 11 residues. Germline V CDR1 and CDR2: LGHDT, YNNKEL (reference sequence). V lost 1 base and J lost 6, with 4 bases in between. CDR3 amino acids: CASSQGAEQYF. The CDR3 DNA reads TGTGCCAGCAGCCAAGGCGCCGAGCAGTACTTC.

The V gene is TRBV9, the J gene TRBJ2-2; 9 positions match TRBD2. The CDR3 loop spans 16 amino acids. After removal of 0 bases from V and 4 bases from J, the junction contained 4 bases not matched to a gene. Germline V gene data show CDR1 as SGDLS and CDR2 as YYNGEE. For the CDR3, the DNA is TGTGCCAGCAGCGTAGTTAGCGGGGGACCCACCGGGGAGCTGTTTTTT. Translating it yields CASSVVSGGPTGELFF.